This record looks at one TCR beta chain sequence and its context. CDR1 is SGHAT, CDR2 FQNNGV, per germline. This CDR3 comprises 15 residues. V lost 1 base, J lost 0 bases, and 7 bases lay in between. The sample belongs to a study of blood T cell repertoires in COVID-19. Sequenced by immunoSEQ multiplex PCR; TCRdb stores in-frame clones only, minus some. This sample has fewer than 250,000 clones; 65% to 90% occur once, and the top ten carry roughly 3.8%. Participants spanned ages about 18 to 100 years and resided in about 24 US areas. The chain employs TRBV11-2 and TRBJ1-5; maybe TRBD1 (5 bases). The clonotype comes from a woman between 40 and 50 years old with acute COVID-19. The source material was PBMCs or T cells enriched from blood (not recorded which). In DNA, the CDR3 is TGTGCCAGCAGCTTAGGACAGTATAGCAATCAGCCCCAGCATTTT. Translation gives CASSLGQYSNQPQHF.